This T cell receptor beta chain was identified in a study of CXCR3-negative and CXCR3-positive naive CD8 T cells. Across the whole study: Each library gave roughly 1.4 +/- 0.3 million of 130 million to 150 million TRB reads. Study observations and caveats: When CXCR3-positive naive cells were set against CXCR3-negative naive cells, the former had more hydrophobic TRB CDR3s.

This CDR3 is built from 15 residues. Looked up from germline, CDR1 is MDHEN and CDR2 is SYDVKM. A remark on this clonotype: What it binds is not known.

The libraries of TRB cDNA were constructed through 5' RACE using UMI labels. TCRdb re-called the 5' RACE reads and gives one entry per CDR3 protein, without DNA. This sample's table reports some 130,000 distinct CDR3 sequences. The receptor was derived from a human donor in good health. Some clones in this sample may be carry-over from other donors' samples. Input material: naive CXCR3+ CD8+ T cells from blood. Subset defined: CD45RO-CCR7+CD27+CD95- naive CD8+ T cells expressing CXCR3 (TNR3+). This chain joins TRBV28 and TRBJ1-3; without DNA, the TCRdb call of TRBD1 cannot be checked. CDR3 sequence: CASSFAGGSGNTIYF. The variable domain in full, with the rest retrieved from reference TRBV28 and TRBJ1-3, is DVKVTQSSRYLVKRTGEKVFLECVQDMDHENMFWYRQDPGLGLRLIYFSYDVKMKEKGDIPEGYSVSREKKERFSLILESASTNQTSMYLCASSFAGGSGNTIYFGEGSWLTVV.